Shown below are 18 T cell receptor beta chains from a single sample sequenced in a study of blood T cell repertoires in COVID-19. Assay: immunoSEQ multiplex PCR; the TCRdb copy retains only in-frame clones and omits some. In the table there are around 250,000 clones, 86% of which are singletons. Sequencing was done on a sample of peripheral blood. The receptors were sampled from a woman aged 60-70 years who had recovered from COVID-19.

The V gene is TRBV12-5, the J gene TRBJ2-1, with TRBD1 identical over 9 bases. This CDR3 contains 16 residues. Germline V CDR1 and CDR2: LGHNT, FRNRAP. Trimming took 3 bases from V and 9 from J; bases not matched to a gene: 12. The CDR3 here is CASGFYPGTGWSEQFF. The CDR3 region has the DNA TGTGCTAGTGGTTTCTATCCCGGGACAGGGTGGAGTGAGCAGTTCTTC.

The rearrangement joins TRBV28 to TRBJ1-5; a weak D match, TRBD1 (5 bases). V lost 3 bases and J 2 bases, leaving 11 bases between the germline ends. CDR3 length: 15 residues. The V gene's germline CDR1 is MDHEN and CDR2 SYDVKM. The CDR3 DNA sequence: TGTGCCAGCAGTTTGATCAGGGTGGGCAATCAGCCCCAGCATTTT. It codes for CASSLIRVGNQPQHF.

The CDR3 spells CASSQVGAEAFF. Here the CDR3 DNA reads TGCGCCAGCAGCCAAGTGGGCGCTGAAGCTTTCTTT. The chain couples TRBV4-1 to TRBJ1-1; D is ambiguous. In germline, CDR1 is MGHRA, CDR2 YSYEKL. This CDR3 contains 12 residues. V lost 1 base and J lost 6, with 6 bases in between.

The sample holds one count of this clone. The V and J genes are TRBV6-5 and TRBJ1-5; perhaps TRBD1 as D (6 bases). This CDR3 is 14 amino acids long. In germline, CDR1 is MNHEY, CDR2 SVGAGI. The ends were cut back, 5 bases at V and 2 bases at J, with 10 bases in the middle. CDR3 protein: CASSHRQGNQPQHF. Here the CDR3 DNA reads TGTGCCAGCAGTCATCGACAGGGCAATCAGCCCCAGCATTTT.

The V gene is TRBV7-3, the J gene TRBJ2-3; 15 bases map to TRBD2. Germline V gives CDR1 SGHTA, CDR2 FQGTGA. V shed 5 bases, J shed 4 bases, and the junction held 13 bases outside the gene matches. This CDR3 has 19 residues. CDR3 bases: TGTGCCAGCAGCCTGTGGACTAGCGGGGGGGCAGGTAGTGCAGATACGCAGTATTTT. Its translation is CASSLWTSGGAGSADTQYF.

V usage is TRBV6-4 and J usage is TRBJ2-3; 9 positions agree with TRBD1. CDR3 size: 15 residues. Trimming removed 5 bases from V and 4 bases from J; junction bases left unmatched: 7. In germline, CDR1 is MRHNA, CDR2 SNTAGT. The CDR3 region is CASSLGQGSSDTQYF. The DNA of the CDR3 is TGTGCCAGCAGTCTAGGACAGGGGAGCTCAGATACGCAGTATTTT.

Here the CDR3 DNA reads TGTGCCACCAGCAGAGGGAGGGGCACTAATGAAAAACTGTTTTTT. Amino acid sequence: CATSRGRGTNEKLFF. The gene calls are TRBV15 and TRBJ1-4; perhaps TRBD1 as D (5 bases). V lost 1 base and J lost 2, with 8 bases in between. This CDR3 contains 15 residues. Germline loops: CDR1 LNHNV, CDR2 YYDKDF (reference sequence).

Note on this clone: At one of its ends the junction is not consistent with the germline gene, which may arise from a read error. The rearrangement uses TRBV7-7 and TRBJ2-5; perhaps TRBD1 as D (5 bases). The CDR3 extends over 15 amino acids. Germline CDR1 SSHAT, CDR2 FNYEAQ (reference sequence). CDR3 sequence reads: CASSLHITGQETQYF. The CDR3, as DNA: TGTGCTAGCAGCTTACACATAACAGGCCAAGAGACCCAGTACTTC.

The rearrangement uses TRBV7-2 and TRBJ2-1; no definite D call. V lost 6 bases and J lost 4, with 13 bases in between. The CDR3 length is 14 residues. The germline V gene has CDR1 SGHTA and CDR2 FQGNSA. CDR3 loop: CASRPVTAYNEQFF. CDR3 nucleotides: TGTGCCAGCAGACCAGTCACAGCTTACAATGAGCAGTTCTTC.

In this sample, this clone turned up once. Distinct nucleotide sequences in the sample also encode this CDR3. The rearrangement joins TRBV5-1 to TRBJ1-2; 11 nucleotides align to TRBD1. Germline V gene lookup returns CDR1 SGHRS and CDR2 YFSETQ. CDR3 length: 16 amino acids. V shed 0 bases and J 6 bases; nucleotides not matched to a gene: 7. The CDR3 DNA sequence: TGCGCCAGCAGCTTGGAGCCTGGACAGGGGGCGAATGGCTACACCTTC. It yields the protein CASSLEPGQGANGYTF.

This chain uses TRBV25-1 with TRBJ2-5; 9 nucleotides align to TRBD1. CDR3 length: 16 amino acids. Trimming took 4 bases from V and 5 from J; bases not matched to a gene: 11. Germline V lookup: CDR1 MGHDK, CDR2 SYGVNS. The CDR3 DNA reads TGTGCCAGCAGTGCCATGCAGACAGGGGGACAGGAGACCCAGTACTTC. It yields the protein CASSAMQTGGQETQYF.

This chain connects TRBV12-3 or TRBV12-4 to TRBJ2-5; 7 bases match TRBD2. The CDR3 extends over 12 amino acids. V dropped 7 bases and J dropped 7; count of bases not matched to a gene: 6. Here the CDR3 reads CASTPPGGTQYF. The DNA for the CDR3 is TGTGCCAGCACCCCCCCGGGGGGGACCCAGTACTTC.

This chain joins TRBV29-1 and TRBJ2-3; D gene uncertain. The CDR3 has 14 amino acids. Trimming took 7 bases from V and 4 from J, leaving 18 bases between them. Germline CDR1 reads SQVTM; CDR2 reads ANQGSEA. Here the CDR3 reads CSAALSRPADTQYF. The CDR3 nucleotides read TGCAGCGCTGCACTATCCCGTCCGGCAGATACGCAGTATTTT.

The rearrangement links TRBV6-5 to TRBJ1-1; 10 bases are a match to TRBD1. V lost 6 bases, J lost 4 bases, and 5 bases stayed unmatched. The length of the CDR3 is 14 residues. Germline values: CDR1 MNHEY, CDR2 SVGAGI. The CDR3 spells CASSLTGGLTEAFF. DNA for the CDR3: TGTGCCAGCAGCCTGACAGGGGGCCTCACTGAAGCTTTCTTT.

The V call is TRBV28, the J call TRBJ2-7, with TRBD1 identical over 11 bases. The length of the CDR3 is 14 residues. From germline, CDR1 is MDHEN and CDR2 SYDVKM. The V and J ends lost 6 bases and 6 bases, in that order; junction bases with no gene match: 7. DNA for the CDR3: TGTGCCAGCAGACCGGACAGGGGGCGCCGCGAGCAGTACTTC. Protein product: CASRPDRGRREQYF.

V is TRBV30 and J is TRBJ1-5; no clear D. Germline loops: CDR1 GTSNPN, CDR2 SVGIG (reference sequence). Deletions cut 2 bases from V and 6 bases from J, with 14 bases between. The CDR3 sequence is 14 residues long. CDR3 amino acids: CAWSPRTFLQPQHF. The CDR3, as DNA: TGTGCCTGGAGTCCTCGGACTTTCCTTCAGCCCCAGCATTTT.

The V and J genes are TRBV9 and TRBJ2-1, with a weak D call TRBD1 (5 bases). V gave up 0 bases and J gave up 2 bases, with 15 bases separating them. Germline V lookup: CDR1 SGDLS, CDR2 YYNGEE. This CDR3 is built from 17 residues. The CDR3 protein is CASSVDGAGQAYNEQFF. As DNA, the CDR3 is TGTGCCAGCAGCGTAGATGGGGCAGGTCAGGCCTACAATGAGCAGTTCTTC.

The chain combines TRBV11-2 with TRBJ2-3; the match to TRBD1 covers 8 bases. CDR1 is SGHAT, CDR2 FQNNGV, per germline. J was trimmed by 1 base and V by 4 bases; bases with no gene match: 4. This CDR3 has 15 residues. CDR3 in DNA: TGTGCCAGCAGCTATCAGGGGGCAGGCACAGATACGCAGTATTTT. Residues: CASSYQGAGTDTQYF.